The T cell receptor (beta chain) under discussion was sequenced for a study of blood T cell repertoires in COVID-19. In the study overall: Acute and convalescent COVID-19 specimens originated in the United States, Italy and Spain.

As handled by the study authors: Amplifying reference gene primers gave estimates of nucleated cell counts. Sequenced by immunoSEQ multiplex PCR; TCRdb stores in-frame clones only, minus some. The V and J calls and the clone size are those of that table, but D and trimming were determined from the DNA. Among over 150,000 clones listed, over 70% were seen once. V was trimmed by 0 bases and J by 6 bases, leaving 9 bases between them. CDR3 size: 13 residues. Per germline, CDR1 SGHNT and CDR2 YYREEE (reference sequence). V usage is TRBV5-4 and J usage is TRBJ1-2, with D perhaps TRBD1 (5 bases). This clonotype was obtained from a woman aged 55-70 years with acute or convalescent COVID-19. The sequenced material came from peripheral blood. The CDR3, as DNA: TGTGCCAGCAGCTTGGGGGGGAGGGATGGCTACACCTTC. Residues: CASSLGGRDGYTF. Drawing the rest from reference TRBV5-4 and TRBJ1-2, the complete variable domain is ETGVTQSPTHLIKTRGQQVTLRCSSQSGHNTVSWYQQALGQGPQFIFQYYREEENGRGNFPPRFSGLQFPNYSSELNVNALELDDSALYLCASSLGGRDGYTFGSGTRLTVV.